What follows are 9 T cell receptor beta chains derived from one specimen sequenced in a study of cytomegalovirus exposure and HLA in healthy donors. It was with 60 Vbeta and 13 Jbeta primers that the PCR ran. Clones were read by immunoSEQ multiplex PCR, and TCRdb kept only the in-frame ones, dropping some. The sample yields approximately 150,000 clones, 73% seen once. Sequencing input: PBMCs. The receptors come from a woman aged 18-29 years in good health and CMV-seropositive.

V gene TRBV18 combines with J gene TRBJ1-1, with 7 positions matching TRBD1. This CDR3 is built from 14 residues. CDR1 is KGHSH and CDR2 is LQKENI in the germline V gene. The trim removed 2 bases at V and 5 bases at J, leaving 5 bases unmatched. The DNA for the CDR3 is TGTGCCAGCTCACCAAAAGGGGGCTTGACTGAAGCTTTCTTT. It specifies CASSPKGGLTEAFF.

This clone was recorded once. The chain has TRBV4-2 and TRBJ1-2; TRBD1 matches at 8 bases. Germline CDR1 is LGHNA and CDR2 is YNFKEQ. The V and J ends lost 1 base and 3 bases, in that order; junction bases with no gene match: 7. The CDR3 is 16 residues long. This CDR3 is CASSQGAGGRDYGYTF. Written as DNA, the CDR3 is TGTGCCAGCAGCCAAGGCGCAGGGGGCAGGGACTATGGCTACACCTTC.

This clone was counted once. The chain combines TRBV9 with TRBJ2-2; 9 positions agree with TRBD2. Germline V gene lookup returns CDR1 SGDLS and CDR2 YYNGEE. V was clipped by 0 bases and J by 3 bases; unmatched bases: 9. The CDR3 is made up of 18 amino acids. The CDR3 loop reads CASSVGPPSGGHTGELFF. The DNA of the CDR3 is TGTGCCAGCAGCGTAGGACCCCCCAGCGGGGGGCACACCGGGGAGCTGTTTTTT.

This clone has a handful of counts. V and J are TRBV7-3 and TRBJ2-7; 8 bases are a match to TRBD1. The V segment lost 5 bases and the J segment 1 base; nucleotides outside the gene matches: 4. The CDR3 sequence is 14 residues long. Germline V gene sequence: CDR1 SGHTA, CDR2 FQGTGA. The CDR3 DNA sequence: TGTGCCAGCAGCGTTACAGGGGGTTCCTACGAGCAGTACTTC. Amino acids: CASSVTGGSYEQYF.

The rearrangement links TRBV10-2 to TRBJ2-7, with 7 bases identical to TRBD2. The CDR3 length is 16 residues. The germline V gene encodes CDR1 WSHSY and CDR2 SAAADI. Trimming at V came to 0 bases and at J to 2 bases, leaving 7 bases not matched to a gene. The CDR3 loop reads CASSESPASGPYEQYF. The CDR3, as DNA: TGCGCCAGCAGTGAGTCGCCGGCTAGCGGACCCTACGAGCAGTACTTC.

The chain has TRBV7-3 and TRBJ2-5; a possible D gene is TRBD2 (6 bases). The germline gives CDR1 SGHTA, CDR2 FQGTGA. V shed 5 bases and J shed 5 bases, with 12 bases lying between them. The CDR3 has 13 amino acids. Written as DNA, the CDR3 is TGTGCCAGCAGCCCGGGGGTGTCCGAGACCCAGTACTTC. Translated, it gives CASSPGVSETQYF.

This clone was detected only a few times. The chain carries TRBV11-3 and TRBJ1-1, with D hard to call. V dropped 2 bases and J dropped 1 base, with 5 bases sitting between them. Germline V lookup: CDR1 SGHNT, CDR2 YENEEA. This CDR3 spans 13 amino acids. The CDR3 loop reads CASSLSSNTEAFF. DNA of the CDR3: TGTGCCAGCAGCTTATCCTCGAACACTGAAGCTTTCTTT.

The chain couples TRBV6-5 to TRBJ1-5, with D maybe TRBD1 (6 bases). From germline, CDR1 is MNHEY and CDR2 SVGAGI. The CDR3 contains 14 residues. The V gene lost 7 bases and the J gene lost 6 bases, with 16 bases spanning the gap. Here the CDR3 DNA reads TGTGCCAGCACCACGACACAGGGCGGTCAGCCCCAGCATTTT. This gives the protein CASTTTQGGQPQHF.

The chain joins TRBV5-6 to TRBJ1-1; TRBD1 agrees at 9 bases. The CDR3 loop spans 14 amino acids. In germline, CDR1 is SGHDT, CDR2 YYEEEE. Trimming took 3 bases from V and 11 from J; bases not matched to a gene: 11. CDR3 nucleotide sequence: TGTGCCAGCAGCTCCCGGGACAGGGCGAAGAGGGCTTTCTTT. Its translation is CASSSRDRAKRAFF.